This T cell receptor beta chain emerged from a study of CXCR4 blockade with PD-1 therapy in pancreatic cancer. Notes on this clone: The antigen is unknown.

Cultured around 240 um tumor slices received no immune-activating factors or cytokines. Only in-frame clones appear in the TCRdb table, and some are missing; sequencing was by immunoSEQ multiplex PCR. The sample table sets out 30 to 40 clones. General study points: After ex vivo treatment, high-frequency clones were preserved.

CDR3 length: 15 residues. The V gene's germline CDR1 is SGHNT and CDR2 YENEEA. Deletions cut 5 bases from V and 3 bases from J, with 16 bases between. The clonotype comes from a human donor with pancreatic ductal adenocarcinoma. The sequenced sample was cultured tumor tissue, obtained after approximately 2 days in culture. The J gene is TRBJ2-5, the V gene TRBV11-3; TRBD1 or TRBD2 may be the D gene (5 bases each). This chain's CDR3 is CASSLGTDWEETQYF. The CDR3 nucleotides read TGTGCCAGCAGCCTAGGGACGGACTGGGAAGAGACCCAGTACTTC.